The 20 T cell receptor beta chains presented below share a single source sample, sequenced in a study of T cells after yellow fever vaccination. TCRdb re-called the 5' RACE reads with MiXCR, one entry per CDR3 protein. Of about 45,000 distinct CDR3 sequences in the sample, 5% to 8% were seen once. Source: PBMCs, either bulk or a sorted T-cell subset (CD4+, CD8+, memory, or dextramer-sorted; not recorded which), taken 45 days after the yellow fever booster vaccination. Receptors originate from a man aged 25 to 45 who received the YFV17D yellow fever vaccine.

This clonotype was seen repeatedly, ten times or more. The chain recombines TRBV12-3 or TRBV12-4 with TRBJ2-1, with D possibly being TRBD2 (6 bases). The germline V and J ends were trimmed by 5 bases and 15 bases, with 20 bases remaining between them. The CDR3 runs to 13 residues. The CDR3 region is CASSPSGPKRGFF. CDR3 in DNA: TGTGCCAGCAGTCCCAGCGGGCCTAAGAGAGGGTTCTTC.

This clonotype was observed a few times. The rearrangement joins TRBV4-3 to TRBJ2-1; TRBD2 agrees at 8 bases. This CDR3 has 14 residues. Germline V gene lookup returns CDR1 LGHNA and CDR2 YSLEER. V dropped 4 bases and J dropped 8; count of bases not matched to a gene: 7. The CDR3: CASSPGTSVDEQFF. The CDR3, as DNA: TGCGCCAGCAGCCCCGGGACTAGTGTGGATGAGCAGTTCTTC.

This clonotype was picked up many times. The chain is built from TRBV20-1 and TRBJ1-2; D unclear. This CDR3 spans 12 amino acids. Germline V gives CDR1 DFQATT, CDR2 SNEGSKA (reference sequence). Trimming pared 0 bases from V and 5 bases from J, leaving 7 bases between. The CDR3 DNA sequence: TGCAGTGCTAGAGACAGAGGATATGGCTACACCTTC. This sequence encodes CSARDRGYGYTF.

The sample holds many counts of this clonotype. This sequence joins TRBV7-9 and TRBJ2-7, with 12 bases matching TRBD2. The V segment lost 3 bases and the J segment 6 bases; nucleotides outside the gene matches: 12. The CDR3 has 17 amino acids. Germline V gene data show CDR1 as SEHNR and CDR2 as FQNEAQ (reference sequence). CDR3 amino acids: CASSLGLTSGRGLEQYF. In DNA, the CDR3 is TGTGCCAGCAGCTTGGGGCTGACTAGCGGGAGAGGGCTCGAGCAGTACTTC.

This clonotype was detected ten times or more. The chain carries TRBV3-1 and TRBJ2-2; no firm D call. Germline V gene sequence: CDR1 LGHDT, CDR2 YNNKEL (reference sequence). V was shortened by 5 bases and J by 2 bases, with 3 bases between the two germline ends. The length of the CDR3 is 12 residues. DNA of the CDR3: TGTGCCAGCAGCGTAAACACCGGGGAGCTGTTTTTT. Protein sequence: CASSVNTGELFF.

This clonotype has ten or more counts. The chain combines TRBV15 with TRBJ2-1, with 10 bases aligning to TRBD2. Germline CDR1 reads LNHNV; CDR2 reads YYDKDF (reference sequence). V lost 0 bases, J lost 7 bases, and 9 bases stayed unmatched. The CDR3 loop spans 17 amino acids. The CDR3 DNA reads TGTGCCACCAGCAGAGATCGTCCAGCGGGAGGGACGAATGAGCAGTTCTTC. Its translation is CATSRDRPAGGTNEQFF.

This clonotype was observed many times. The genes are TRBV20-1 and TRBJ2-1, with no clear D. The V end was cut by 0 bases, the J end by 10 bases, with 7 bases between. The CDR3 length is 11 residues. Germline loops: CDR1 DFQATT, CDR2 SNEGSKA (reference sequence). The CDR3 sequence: CSARENREQFF. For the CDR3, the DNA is TGCAGTGCTAGAGAAAATCGAGAGCAGTTCTTC.

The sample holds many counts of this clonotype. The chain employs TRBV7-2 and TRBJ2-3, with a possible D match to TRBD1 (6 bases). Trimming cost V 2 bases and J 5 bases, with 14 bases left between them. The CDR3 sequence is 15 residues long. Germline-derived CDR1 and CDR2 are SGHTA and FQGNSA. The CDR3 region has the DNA TGTGCCAGCAGCTTAAAGATCCTAGGGGGAGATACGCAGTATTTT. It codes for CASSLKILGGDTQYF.

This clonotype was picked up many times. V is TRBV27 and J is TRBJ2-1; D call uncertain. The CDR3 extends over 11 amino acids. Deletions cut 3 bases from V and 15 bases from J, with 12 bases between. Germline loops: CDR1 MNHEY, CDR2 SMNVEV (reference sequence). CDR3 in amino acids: CASSFARHWFF. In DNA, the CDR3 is TGTGCCAGCAGTTTTGCCCGGCATTGGTTCTTC.

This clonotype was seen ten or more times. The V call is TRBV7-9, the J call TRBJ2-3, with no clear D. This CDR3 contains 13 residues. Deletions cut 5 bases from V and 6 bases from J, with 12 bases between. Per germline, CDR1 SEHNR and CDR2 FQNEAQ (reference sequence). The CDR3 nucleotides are TGTGCCAGCAGCCCTGATGAGAGGGATACGCAGTATTTT. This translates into CASSPDERDTQYF.

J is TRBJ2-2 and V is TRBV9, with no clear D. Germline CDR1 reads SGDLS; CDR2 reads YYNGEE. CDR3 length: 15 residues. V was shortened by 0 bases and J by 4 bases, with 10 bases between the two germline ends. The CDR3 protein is CASSVAGMPTGELFF. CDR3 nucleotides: TGTGCCAGCAGCGTAGCAGGAATGCCCACCGGGGAGCTGTTTTTT.

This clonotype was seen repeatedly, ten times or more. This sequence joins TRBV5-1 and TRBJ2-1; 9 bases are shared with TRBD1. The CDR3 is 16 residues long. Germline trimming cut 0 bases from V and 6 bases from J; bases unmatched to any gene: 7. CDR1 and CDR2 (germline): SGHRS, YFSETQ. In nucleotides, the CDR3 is TGCGCCAGCAGCTTGGCGAGGACAGGGGCGGGCAATGAGCAGTTCTTC. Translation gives CASSLARTGAGNEQFF.

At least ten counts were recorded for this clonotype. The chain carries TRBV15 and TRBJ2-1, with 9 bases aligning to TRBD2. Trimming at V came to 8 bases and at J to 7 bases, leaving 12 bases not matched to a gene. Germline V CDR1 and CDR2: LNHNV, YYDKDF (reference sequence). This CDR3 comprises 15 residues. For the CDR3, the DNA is TGTGCCACCGGGGAACTAGCGGGTAATAGGAATGAGCAGTTCTTC. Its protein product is CATGELAGNRNEQFF.

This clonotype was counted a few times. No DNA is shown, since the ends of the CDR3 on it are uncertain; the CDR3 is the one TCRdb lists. The CDR3 protein is CASILDPSTDTQYF. The chain uses TRBV6-5 and TRBJ2-3. Germline CDR1 and CDR2: MNHEY and SVGAGI. The CDR3 extends over 14 residues, inclusive of both ends.

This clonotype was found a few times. The CDR3 is CASSAQGALTGELFF. The DNA of the CDR3 is TGTGCCAGCAGCGCACAGGGGGCGCTCACCGGGGAGCTGTTTTTT. This chain links TRBV5-5 with TRBJ2-2; 9 nucleotides match TRBD1. CDR3 length: 15 amino acids. CDR1 is SGHKS, CDR2 YYEKEE, per germline (reference sequence). With V trimmed by 4 bases and J by 4 bases, 5 bases remained unmatched.

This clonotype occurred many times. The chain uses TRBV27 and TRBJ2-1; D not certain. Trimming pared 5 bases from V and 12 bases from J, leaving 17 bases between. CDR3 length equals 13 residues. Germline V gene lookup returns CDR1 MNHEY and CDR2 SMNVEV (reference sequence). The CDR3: CASSPPSLLGQFF. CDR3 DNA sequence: TGTGCCAGCAGTCCCCCCAGTCTGCTTGGGCAGTTCTTC.

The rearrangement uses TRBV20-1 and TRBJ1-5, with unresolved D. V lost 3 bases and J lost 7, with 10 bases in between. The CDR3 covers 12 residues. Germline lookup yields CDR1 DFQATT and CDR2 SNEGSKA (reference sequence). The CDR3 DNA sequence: TGCAGTGCTAGGACATCAGACCAGCCCCAGCATTTT. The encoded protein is CSARTSDQPQHF.

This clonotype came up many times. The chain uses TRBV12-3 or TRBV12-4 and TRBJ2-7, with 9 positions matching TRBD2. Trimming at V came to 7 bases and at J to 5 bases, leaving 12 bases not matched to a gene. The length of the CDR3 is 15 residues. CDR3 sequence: CASTPNIAGVNEQYF. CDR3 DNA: TGTGCCAGCACACCAAATATAGCGGGAGTTAACGAGCAGTACTTC.

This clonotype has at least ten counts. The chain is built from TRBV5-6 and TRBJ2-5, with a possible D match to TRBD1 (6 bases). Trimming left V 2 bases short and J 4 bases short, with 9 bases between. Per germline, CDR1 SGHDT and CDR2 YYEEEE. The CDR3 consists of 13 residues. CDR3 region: CASSFRRGETQYF. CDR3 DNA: TGTGCCAGCAGCTTCCGCAGGGGAGAGACCCAGTACTTC.

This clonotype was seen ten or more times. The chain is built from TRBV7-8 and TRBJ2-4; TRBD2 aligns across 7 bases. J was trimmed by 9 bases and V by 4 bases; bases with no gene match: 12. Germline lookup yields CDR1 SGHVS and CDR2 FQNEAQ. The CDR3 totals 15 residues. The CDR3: CASSSEAGARGIQYF. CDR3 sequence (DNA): TGTGCCAGCAGCTCGGAGGCGGGAGCGCGTGGCATTCAGTACTTC.